This passage covers 19 T cell receptor beta chains from one sample sequenced in a study of blood T cell repertoires in COVID-19 (dated by TCRdb to the early 2020s). The method was the immunoSEQ multiplex PCR assay. In TCRdb, the immuneACCESS table is reduced to in-frame sequences with V and J assigned. These tables do not hold every clone; where another copy was compared, an unresolved V gene accounts for under half, and the others remain unexplained. In this sample the table shows approximately 150,000 clones, about 80% of which occur a single time. 15% to 20% of the sample lies in the top ten. Sequenced sample: peripheral blood. These receptors came from a man aged 50-59 years with acute or convalescent COVID-19.

This chain joins TRBV6-2 or TRBV6-3 and TRBJ2-1; TRBD2 matches at 10 bases. The CDR3 is 17 residues long. Germline V lookup: CDR1 MNHEY, CDR2 SVGEGT. With V trimmed by 0 bases and J by 5 bases, 7 bases remained unmatched. The CDR3 region has the DNA TGTGCCAGCAGTTACTCGGTTGCTAGCGGGGGTGACAATGAGCAGTTCTTC. Amino acids: CASSYSVASGGDNEQFF.

The chain links TRBV7-3 to TRBJ2-7; 7 bases agree with TRBD1. Germline loops: CDR1 SGHTA, CDR2 FQGTGA. Trimming cost V 6 bases and J 2 bases; bases outside gene matches: 10. This CDR3 region has 15 residues. CDR3 sequence: CASRYTGTEPYEQYF. The DNA for the CDR3 is TGTGCCAGCAGGTACACCGGGACAGAGCCCTACGAGCAGTACTTC.

This chain connects TRBV2 to TRBJ1-2; maybe TRBD1 (6 bases). The V gene lost 4 bases and the J gene lost 8 bases, with 14 bases spanning the gap. The CDR3 extends over 13 amino acids. Per the germline V gene, CDR1 is SNHLY and CDR2 is FYNNEI. CDR3 sequence reads: CASSGQEEEGYTF. The CDR3 nucleotides read TGTGCCAGCAGTGGACAGGAGGAAGAAGGCTACACCTTC.

The V gene is TRBV2, the J gene TRBJ2-7; TRBD1 might be the D (7 bases). Trimming left V 6 bases short and J 6 bases short, with 21 bases between. The CDR3 loop spans 15 amino acids. Germline values: CDR1 SNHLY, CDR2 FYNNEI. The CDR3 spells CASRSGFDRVIEQYV. The CDR3 DNA follows: TGTGCCAGCAGGAGCGGGTTTGACAGGGTAATCGAGCAGTACGTC.

This clone appeared a few times. V and J are TRBV4-1 and TRBJ2-1; 7 bases align to TRBD1. Germline V gives CDR1 MGHRA, CDR2 YSYEKL. V lost 3 bases, J lost 4 bases, and 15 bases stayed unmatched. The CDR3 is 18 amino acids. CDR3: CASSQLQVRGISYNEQFF. The CDR3 DNA reads TGCGCCAGCAGCCAGCTACAAGTCAGGGGGATTTCATACAATGAGCAGTTCTTC.

The chain uses TRBV12-3 or TRBV12-4 and TRBJ1-1; D gene uncertain. This CDR3 comprises 13 residues. Trimming took 7 bases from V and 1 from J, leaving 10 bases between them. The CDR3 DNA follows: TGTGCCAGCATCTTGAGGAGGAACACTGAAGCTTTCTTT. Protein product: CASILRRNTEAFF.

V gene TRBV6-5 combines with J gene TRBJ2-3, with D possibly matching TRBD1 (5 bases). V lost 4 bases, J lost 6 bases, and 11 bases lay in between. This CDR3 is 13 amino acids long. Germline CDR1 reads MNHEY; CDR2 reads SVGAGI. The CDR3 sequence: CASSLNPGDTQYF. The CDR3 region has the DNA TGTGCCAGCAGTTTGAATCCAGGGGATACGCAGTATTTT.

The chain links TRBV30 to TRBJ1-2; D ambiguous. Germline CDR1 and CDR2: GTSNPN and SVGIG (reference sequence). Trimming cost V 4 bases and J 4 bases, with 16 bases left between them. The CDR3 consists of 14 residues. The CDR3 DNA reads TGTGCCTGGAATCCCAACCGCGTCGGCTATGGCTACACCTTC. Its translation: CAWNPNRVGYGYTF.

This clone has just one count. The chain employs TRBV5-5 and TRBJ1-3; 9 bases align to TRBD1. Germline CDR1 SGHKS, CDR2 YYEKEE (reference sequence). The CDR3 covers 17 residues. Trimming took 1 base from V and 0 from J; bases not matched to a gene: 5. The CDR3 region is CASSLFWDRDSGNTIYF. The CDR3 DNA follows: TGTGCCAGCAGCTTGTTCTGGGACAGGGACTCTGGAAACACCATATATTTT.

V gene TRBV15 combines with J gene TRBJ2-3; 7 bases line up with TRBD1. The length of the CDR3 is 15 residues. Germline V gene data show CDR1 as LNHNV and CDR2 as YYDKDF (reference sequence). Trimming cost V 5 bases and J 3 bases; bases outside gene matches: 8. CDR3 sequence (DNA): TGTGCCACCAGCGCCCGGGACAGCAGAACAGATACGCAGTATTTT. Translating it yields CATSARDSRTDTQYF.

J is TRBJ1-3 and V is TRBV5-5; D remains unclear. Germline lookup yields CDR1 SGHKS and CDR2 YYEKEE (reference sequence). V dropped 2 bases and J dropped 4 bases, with 7 bases sitting between them. The CDR3 covers 13 residues. The CDR3 here is CASSLVEGNTIYF. Written as DNA, the CDR3 is TGTGCCAGCAGCTTAGTTGAGGGAAACACCATATATTTT.

This clone was detected only a few times. This specimen includes other DNA sequences encoding the same CDR3. This chain joins TRBV10-2 and TRBJ1-2, with D tentatively TRBD1 (6 bases). Trimming removed 6 bases from V and 6 bases from J, with 8 bases in between. Germline V CDR1 and CDR2: WSHSY, SAAADI. This CDR3 has 11 amino acids. Here the CDR3 DNA reads TGCGCCAGCAGAGGACAGCATGGCTACACCTTC. Amino acid sequence: CASRGQHGYTF.

The rearrangement links TRBV12-5 to TRBJ2-1; 16 positions match TRBD2. The CDR3 has 17 residues. V gave up 6 bases and J gave up 7 bases; unmatched junction bases: 9. Per the germline V gene, CDR1 is LGHNT and CDR2 is FRNRAP. The CDR3 spells CASGPGTSGGAGNEQFF. CDR3 DNA: TGTGCTAGTGGCCCCGGGACTAGCGGGGGGGCAGGGAATGAGCAGTTCTTC. Combining the CDR3 with reference TRBV12-5 and TRBJ2-1 gives the whole variable domain DARVTQTPRHKVTEMGQEVTMRCQPILGHNTVFWYRQTMMQGLELLAYFRNRAPLDDSGMPKDRFSAEMPDATLATLKIQPSEPRDSAVYFCASGPGTSGGAGNEQFFGPGTRLTVL.

The CDR3 bases are TGTGCCAGCAGCTTGGGGGCGACAGGGCCGGCGGGAAATGAAAAACTGTTTTTT. Amino acid sequence: CASSLGATGPAGNEKLFF. This rearrangement joins TRBV5-6 to TRBJ1-4; 7 bases line up with TRBD1. Trimming removed 0 bases from V and 5 bases from J; junction bases left unmatched: 13. CDR1 SGHDT and CDR2 YYEEEE come from the germline V gene. The CDR3 is 18 residues long.

The table lists this clone with a count of one. The rearrangement uses TRBV19 and TRBJ1-1; no reliable D call. Trimming removed 7 bases from V and 1 base from J, with 10 bases in between. Per germline, CDR1 LNHDA and CDR2 SQIVND (reference sequence). The CDR3 loop spans 13 amino acids. The CDR3 coding sequence is TGTGCCAGTACCATGACTGGGAACACTGAAGCTTTCTTT. Encoded protein: CASTMTGNTEAFF. Looking up the rest from reference TRBV19 and TRBJ1-1 gives the full variable domain: DGGITQSPKYLFRKEGQNVTLSCEQNLNHDAMYWYRQDPGQGLRLIYYSQIVNDFQKGDIAEGYSVSREKKESFPLTVTSAQKNPTAFYLCASTMTGNTEAFFGQGTRLTVV.

The chain uses TRBV6-2 or TRBV6-3 and TRBJ2-3; D gene unclear. The CDR3 loop spans 16 amino acids. Deletions cut 0 bases from V and 2 bases from J, with 12 bases between. CDR1 is MNHEY, CDR2 SVGEGT, per germline. The CDR3 loop reads CASSYSTFRYTDTQYF. The CDR3, as DNA: TGTGCCAGCAGTTACTCGACGTTCAGGTACACAGATACGCAGTATTTT.

The chain's CDR3 is CASSSGQGAAGYTF. CDR3 DNA: TGTGCCAGCAGTTCGGGACAGGGGGCAGCTGGCTACACCTTC. The rearrangement joins TRBV6-6 to TRBJ1-2; 12 bases map to TRBD1. Trimming took 4 bases from V and 7 from J; bases not matched to a gene: 4. The CDR3 runs 14 residues. CDR1 MNHNY and CDR2 SVGAGI come from the germline V gene (reference sequence).

The chain employs TRBV5-1 and TRBJ2-6, with D possibly TRBD2 on 6 matching bases. CDR1 and CDR2 from the germline V gene are SGHRS and YFSETQ. This CDR3 is 17 amino acids long. V shed 0 bases and J shed 2 bases, with 12 bases lying between them. The CDR3 protein is CASSLDGGLAGANVLTF. As DNA, the CDR3 is TGCGCCAGCAGCTTGGATGGGGGGTTAGCTGGGGCCAACGTCCTGACTTTC.

This clone was counted a single time. The chain employs TRBV19 and TRBJ1-4, with D tentatively TRBD1 (5 bases). This CDR3 has 16 residues. Germline V gene lookup returns CDR1 LNHDA and CDR2 SQIVND (reference sequence). Trimming removed 7 bases from V and 0 bases from J, with 15 bases in between. This CDR3 is CASTRGRGTTNEKLFF. CDR3 sequence (DNA): TGTGCCAGTACCCGAGGGAGGGGAACAACTAATGAAAAACTGTTTTTT.